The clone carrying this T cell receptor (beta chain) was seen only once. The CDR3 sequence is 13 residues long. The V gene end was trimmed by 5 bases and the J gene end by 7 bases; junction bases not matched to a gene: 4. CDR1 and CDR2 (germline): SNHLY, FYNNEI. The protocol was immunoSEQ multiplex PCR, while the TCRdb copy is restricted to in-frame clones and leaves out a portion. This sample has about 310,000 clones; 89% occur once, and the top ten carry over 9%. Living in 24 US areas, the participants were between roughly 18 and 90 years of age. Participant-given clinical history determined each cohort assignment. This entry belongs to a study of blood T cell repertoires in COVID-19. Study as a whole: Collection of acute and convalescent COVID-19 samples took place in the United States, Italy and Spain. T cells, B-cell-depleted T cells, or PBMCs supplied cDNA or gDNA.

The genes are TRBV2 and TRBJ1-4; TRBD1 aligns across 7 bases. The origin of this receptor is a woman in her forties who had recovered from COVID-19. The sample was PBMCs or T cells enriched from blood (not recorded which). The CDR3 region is CASSRGTAEKLFF. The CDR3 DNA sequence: TGTGCCAGCAGTAGAGGGACAGCTGAAAAACTGTTTTTT.